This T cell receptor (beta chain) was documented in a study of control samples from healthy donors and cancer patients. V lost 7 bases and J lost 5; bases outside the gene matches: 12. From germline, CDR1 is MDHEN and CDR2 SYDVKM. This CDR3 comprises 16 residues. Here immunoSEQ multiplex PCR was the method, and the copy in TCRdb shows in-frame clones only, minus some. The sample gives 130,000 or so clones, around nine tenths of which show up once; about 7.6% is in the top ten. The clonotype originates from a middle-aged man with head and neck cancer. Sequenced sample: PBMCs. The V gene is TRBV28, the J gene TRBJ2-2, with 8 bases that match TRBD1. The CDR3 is CASTPWAGGRTGELFF. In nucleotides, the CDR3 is TGTGCCAGCACCCCTTGGGCAGGGGGCCGAACCGGGGAGCTGTTTTTT.